Reported below is one TCR beta chain. Antigen unknown. At one boundary the junction diverges from the germline segment, which might be a read error. The sample is drawn from a study of T-cell reconstitution after alpha-beta-depleted transplantation in children. The study, taken as a whole, reports: Among T cells one year after transplant, newly produced cells accounted for most counts and diversity. Recipient T cells and thymic progenitors that survived were the source of the high TCRbeta diversity seen at day 60 in some patients. Reports say that about two months after transplant, the alpha-beta T cells came out of several hundred graft clones that had expanded.

TCRbeta library construction was performed incorporating unique molecular identifiers. TCRdb called the PCR reads again in MiXCR, with one record for every CDR3 protein. The data hold roughly 570,000 distinct CDR3 sequences, with roughly a quarter observed a single time. The CDR3 sequence is 15 residues long. Germline loops: CDR1 KGHSH, CDR2 LQKENI. The starting material was PBMCs, obtained before TCRalphabeta/CD19-depleted stem cell transplant. The chain combines TRBV18 with TRBJ2-1, with TRBD2 matching 8 bases. This clonotype was sampled from a boy younger than two with Wiskott-Aldrich syndrome, due to receive a stem cell transplant. CDR3: CACSGSGSSYNEQFF. As DNA, the CDR3 is TGTGCCTGCTCCGGCAGCGGGAGCTCCTACAATGAGCAGTTCTTC. The entire variable domain, with the rest obtained from reference TRBV18 and TRBJ2-1, is as follows: NAGVMQNPRHLVRRRGQEARLRCSPMKGHSHVYWYRQLPEEGLKFMVYLQKENIIDESGMPKERFSAEFPKEGPSILRIQQVVRGDSAAYFCACSGSGSSYNEQFFGPGTRLTVL.